Presented here are 26 T cell receptor beta chains from one specimen sequenced in a study of T cells in Graves' hyperthyroidism and ophthalmopathy. RNA transcripts served as the template for amplifying TCR beta CDR3 regions. Initially, a first-round RT-PCR of the TCR CDR3 employed the HTBI primer set. MiXCR, run by TCRdb on the multiplex PCR reads, gives a single entry per CDR3 protein. The sample records approximately 480,000 distinct CDR3 sequences, around 20% being singletons. The source material was blood. The receptors derive from a man in his late teens or twenties with Graves' hyperthyroidism.

This clonotype has a handful of counts. The chain is built from TRBV5-1 and TRBJ2-3; 7 positions agree with TRBD1. CDR1 SGHRS and CDR2 YFSETQ come from the germline V gene. V lost 5 bases to trimming and J lost 3 bases; unmatched junction nucleotides: 3. CDR3 length: 13 residues. The CDR3 sequence: CASRTGVTDTQYF. CDR3 DNA sequence: TGCGCCAGCAGAACAGGGGTGACAGATACGCAGTATTTT.

This clonotype has a handful of counts. The chain recombines TRBV12-3 or TRBV12-4 with TRBJ2-5; 11 bases fit TRBD1. This CDR3 region has 16 residues. Trimming cost V 4 bases and J 5 bases; bases outside gene matches: 9. CDR3 residues: CASSWTAGTGGETQYF. In nucleotides, the CDR3 is TGTGCCAGCAGTTGGACCGCCGGGACAGGGGGTGAGACCCAGTACTTC.

In DNA form, the CDR3 reads TGTGCCAGCAGCCTAGATAGGCGGGCGGGTAACTACGAGCAGTACTTC. Translated: CASSLDRRAGNYEQYF. This chain links TRBV27 with TRBJ2-7; D may be TRBD2 (5 bases). V gave up 6 bases and J gave up 3 bases, with 21 bases separating them. The CDR3 runs to 16 residues. Germline CDR1 MNHEY, CDR2 SMNVEV (reference sequence).

The V gene is TRBV10-3, the J gene TRBJ1-2, with 8 bases identical to TRBD1. J lost 4 bases, V lost 5 bases, and 9 bases had no gene match. CDR3 size: 15 residues. Germline V gives CDR1 ENHRY, CDR2 SYGVKD. The CDR3 sequence is CAISHSGTGAYGYTF. CDR3 nucleotide sequence: TGTGCCATCAGTCACTCCGGGACAGGAGCCTATGGCTACACCTTC.

This clonotype was detected only a few times. The chain joins TRBV2 to TRBJ1-1; D may be TRBD1 (5 bases). Germline CDR1 is SNHLY and CDR2 is FYNNEI. Trimming removed 8 bases at V and 5 bases at J, with 18 bases between. The CDR3 contains 14 residues. This CDR3 is CASSRDPGGTEAFF. The CDR3 region has the DNA TGTGCCAGCTCCCGGGACCCCGGGGGTACTGAAGCTTTCTTT.

This clonotype was counted many times. This chain joins TRBV12-3 or TRBV12-4 and TRBJ2-7; D unclear. V was trimmed by 7 bases and J by 4 bases, leaving 8 bases between them. This CDR3 comprises 11 residues. This chain's CDR3 is CASTLGYEQYF. In DNA form, the CDR3 reads TGTGCCAGCACGCTGGGATACGAGCAGTACTTC.

This clonotype was seen ten or more times. The chain carries TRBV28 and TRBJ2-5, with TRBD2 matching over 9 bases. The CDR3 loop spans 15 amino acids. Germline V gene lookup returns CDR1 MDHEN and CDR2 SYDVKM. J was trimmed by 5 bases and V by 2 bases; bases with no gene match: 6. CDR3 nucleotide sequence: TGTGCCAGCAGTTTAGGGCTAGCGGGGCCTGAGACCCAGTACTTC. It translates to CASSLGLAGPETQYF.

The sample holds a few counts of this clonotype. This could be a read error, since a much larger clone is one nucleotide away. The gene calls are TRBV7-9 and TRBJ2-5; 10 nucleotides line up with TRBD1. The CDR3 consists of 15 residues. Germline loops: CDR1 SEHNR, CDR2 FQNEAQ (reference sequence). In nucleotides, the CDR3 is TGTGCCAGCAGCTTAGAGACAGGGGGCCAAGAGACCAAGTACTTC. This gives the protein CASSLETGGQETKYF.

The sample holds a few counts of this clonotype. The chain uses TRBV5-1 and TRBJ1-2; tentatively, D is TRBD1 (5 bases). This CDR3 contains 14 residues. V lost 0 bases, J lost 8 bases, and 14 bases lay in between. Per germline, CDR1 SGHRS and CDR2 YFSETQ. CDR3 nucleotides: TGCGCCAGCAGCTTGGGGCGGCAGAGGGGAGGCTACACCTTC. This gives the protein CASSLGRQRGGYTF.

This clonotype has ten or more counts. The CDR3 DNA is TGTGCCAGCAGTGACGCGGACGGTGGTCAAGAGACCCAGTACTTC. Protein: CASSDADGGQETQYF. This chain uses TRBV6-1 with TRBJ2-5; no clear D. This CDR3 is 15 amino acids long. In germline, CDR1 is MNHNS, CDR2 SASEGT. Trimming pared 3 bases from V and 2 bases from J, leaving 13 bases between.

The DNA for the CDR3 is TGTGCCAGCAGTTTGACAGCCGTACCTGAAGCTTTCTTT. Translation: CASSLTAVPEAFF. The chain joins TRBV6-2 or TRBV6-3 to TRBJ1-1; weak D call: TRBD1 (5 bases). This CDR3 is built from 13 residues. From germline, CDR1 is MNHEY and CDR2 SVGEGT. The germline V and J ends were trimmed by 4 bases and 6 bases, with 12 bases remaining between them.

The V and J genes are TRBV30 and TRBJ2-5; 10 bases are a match to TRBD1. Trimming removed 5 bases from V and 5 bases from J; junction bases left unmatched: 2. CDR1 and CDR2 from the germline V gene are GTSNPN and SVGIG (reference sequence). This CDR3 is built from 12 residues. For the CDR3, the DNA is TGTGCCTGGGGACAGGGGGGTGAGACCCAGTACTTC. Translation gives CAWGQGGETQYF. Supplemented by reference TRBV30 and TRBJ2-5, the full variable domain reads SQTIHQWPATLVQPVGSPLSLECTVEGTSNPNLYWYRQAAGRGLQLLFYSVGIGQISSEVPQNLSASRPQDRQFILSSKKLLLSDSGFYLCAWGQGGETQYFGPGTRLLVL.

Only a few counts were recorded for this clonotype. The V call is TRBV6-1, the J call TRBJ1-2, with D tentatively TRBD1 (5 bases). Between the trimmed V and J ends, which lost 6 bases and 3 bases, there was a span of 14 bases. This CDR3 has 14 residues. Per the germline V gene, CDR1 is MNHNS and CDR2 is SASEGT. The CDR3 bases are TGTGCCAGCAGGGGAGGTGACAGCTACTATGGCTACACCTTC. It encodes CASRGGDSYYGYTF.

J is TRBJ2-5 and V is TRBV12-3 or TRBV12-4; 10 positions agree with TRBD2. V was pared by 8 bases and J by 2 bases, with 8 bases of the junction left unmatched. The length of the CDR3 is 15 residues. The CDR3 sequence: CASSWPAGGQETQYF. In DNA form, the CDR3 reads TGTGCCAGCTCATGGCCAGCGGGGGGGCAAGAGACCCAGTACTTC.

This clonotype showed up many times. V is TRBV28 and J is TRBJ2-7, with TRBD2 matching 7 bases. The ends lost 8 bases at V and 4 bases at J; junction bases unmatched: 8. The CDR3 length is 13 residues. Per germline, CDR1 MDHEN and CDR2 SYDVKM. The CDR3 here is CASSRGDLYEQYF. For the CDR3, the DNA is TGTGCCAGCTCTCGGGGGGATTTGTACGAGCAGTACTTC.

The chain has TRBV28 and TRBJ2-7; weak D call: TRBD1 (7 bases). V dropped 5 bases and J dropped 4 bases, with 21 bases sitting between them. The CDR3 extends over 16 amino acids. The germline CDR1 and CDR2 sequences are MDHEN and SYDVKM. CDR3 protein: CASSEIGGQLFYEQYF. CDR3 DNA: TGTGCCAGCAGTGAGATCGGGGGACAGCTTTTTTACGAGCAGTACTTC.

A few counts support this clonotype. The chain is built from TRBV7-9 and TRBJ2-7; TRBD1 might be the D (5 bases). The CDR3 runs 13 residues. The V end was cut by 11 bases, the J end by 5 bases, with 19 bases between. Germline V gene sequence: CDR1 SEHNR, CDR2 FQNEAQ (reference sequence). The CDR3 sequence: CACKWAGMDEQYF. The CDR3 DNA follows: TGTGCCTGCAAGTGGGCAGGGATGGACGAGCAGTACTTC.

This clonotype was counted many times. J is TRBJ1-2 and V is TRBV20-1; D gene unclear. This CDR3 is 14 amino acids long. Deletions cut 6 bases from V and 4 bases from J, with 18 bases between. The germline CDR1 and CDR2 sequences are DFQATT and SNEGSKA (reference sequence). The CDR3 DNA reads TGCAGTGCAGACGACCCCGGACTGAGCTATGGCTACACCTTC. It specifies CSADDPGLSYGYTF.

This clonotype showed up just a few times. The chain couples TRBV6-5 to TRBJ2-2; no reliable D call. Germline V lookup: CDR1 MNHEY, CDR2 SVGAGI. Trimming pared 5 bases from V and 5 bases from J, leaving 9 bases between. The CDR3 is 13 residues long. Here the CDR3 DNA reads TGTGCCAGCAGTAACGACCCTACCGGGGAGCTGTTTTTT. It codes for CASSNDPTGELFF.

The table lists this clonotype with many counts. The chain recombines TRBV5-5 with TRBJ2-5; TRBD2 matches at 12 bases. The germline gives CDR1 SGHKS, CDR2 YYEKEE (reference sequence). V shed 4 bases and J 5 bases; nucleotides not matched to a gene: 6. This CDR3 comprises 15 residues. The CDR3 sequence: CASSPGLAGYETQYF. CDR3 nucleotides: TGTGCCAGCAGCCCGGGACTAGCGGGCTACGAGACCCAGTACTTC.

This clonotype was recorded many times. The chain joins TRBV6-1 to TRBJ1-3; D is ambiguous. Trimming took off 2 bases at V and 0 bases at J, with 11 bases between the two ends. The CDR3 is made up of 16 amino acids. Germline CDR1 reads MNHNS; CDR2 reads SASEGT. The CDR3 spells CASSEINRFSGNTIYF. The CDR3 DNA is TGTGCCAGCAGTGAAATCAACAGATTCTCTGGAAACACCATATATTTT.

This clonotype was detected ten times or more. CDR3 amino acids: CATSDRQGNGANVLTF. As DNA, the CDR3 is TGTGCCACCAGTGACAGACAGGGGAACGGGGCCAACGTCCTGACTTTC. This rearrangement joins TRBV24-1 to TRBJ2-6; 8 bases agree with TRBD1. With V trimmed by 4 bases and J by 4 bases, 5 bases remained unmatched. CDR3 length: 16 amino acids. Germline V gives CDR1 KGHDR, CDR2 SFDVKD.

The rearrangement links TRBV11-3 to TRBJ2-3, with D uncertain. Per the germline V gene, CDR1 is SGHNT and CDR2 is YENEEA. The CDR3 runs to 17 residues. V was clipped by 4 bases and J by 2 bases, with 19 bases between them. CDR3: CASSYPWATHPTDTQYF. The CDR3 nucleotides read TGTGCCAGCAGCTACCCGTGGGCTACCCATCCCACAGATACGCAGTATTTT. Full variable domain (outside the CDR3, taken from reference TRBV11-3 and TRBJ2-3): EAGVVQSPRYKIIEKKQPVAFWCNPISGHNTLYWYLQNLGQGPELLIRYENEEAVDDSQLPKDRFSAERLKGVDSTLKIQPAELGDSAVYLCASSYPWATHPTDTQYFGPGTRLTVL.

This clonotype was observed a few times. The chain links TRBV7-9 to TRBJ1-2; the D is unclear. From germline, CDR1 is SEHNR and CDR2 FQNEAQ (reference sequence). Deletions cut 1 base from V and 7 bases from J, with 16 bases between. This CDR3 is built from 15 residues. CDR3 residues: CASSLGLAGAFGYTF. CDR3 coding DNA: TGTGCCAGCAGCTTAGGGTTGGCAGGTGCTTTTGGCTACACCTTC. Full variable domain (remainder filled in from reference TRBV7-9 and TRBJ1-2): DTGVSQNPRHKITKRGQNVTFRCDPISEHNRLYWYRQTLGQGPEFLTYFQNEAQLEKSRLLSDRFSAERPKGSFSTLEIQRTEQGDSAMYLCASSLGLAGAFGYTFGSGTRLTVV.

This clonotype was detected ten times or more. The chain combines TRBV20-1 with TRBJ2-7; D gene ambiguous. The CDR3 is 13 residues long. V was pared by 3 bases and J by 1 base, with 10 bases between. CDR1 DFQATT and CDR2 SNEGSKA come from the germline V gene (reference sequence). CDR3 sequence reads: CSARLEESYEQYF. As DNA, the CDR3 is TGCAGTGCTAGGCTAGAGGAATCCTACGAGCAGTACTTC.

This clonotype came up many times. The V call is TRBV11-3, the J call TRBJ2-2; D is unclear. CDR1 is SGHNT, CDR2 YENEEA, per germline. Trimming removed 8 bases from V and 1 base from J, with 5 bases in between. There are 12 residues in the CDR3. CDR3 residues: CASWGNTGELFF. CDR3 nucleotide sequence: TGTGCCAGCTGGGGGAACACCGGGGAGCTGTTTTTT.